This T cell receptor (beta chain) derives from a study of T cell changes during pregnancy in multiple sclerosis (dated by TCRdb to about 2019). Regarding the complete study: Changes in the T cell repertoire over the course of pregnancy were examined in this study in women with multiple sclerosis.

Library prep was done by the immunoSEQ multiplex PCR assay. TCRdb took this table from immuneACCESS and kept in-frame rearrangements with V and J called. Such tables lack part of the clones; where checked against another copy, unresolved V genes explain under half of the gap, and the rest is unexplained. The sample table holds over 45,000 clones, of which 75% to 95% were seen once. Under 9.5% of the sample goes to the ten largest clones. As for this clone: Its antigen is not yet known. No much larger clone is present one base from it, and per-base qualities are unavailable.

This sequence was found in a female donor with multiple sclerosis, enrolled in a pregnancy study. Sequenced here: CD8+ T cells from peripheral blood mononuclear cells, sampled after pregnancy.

The CDR3 loop reads CASSLRSSGTGELFF. The DNA sequence is as follows: TGTGCCAGCAGCTTACGGTCTAGCGGCACCGGGGAGCTGTTTTTT. This chain is built from TRBV7-2 and TRBJ2-2; TRBD2 matches 7 bases in the middle. Via the germline V gene, CDR1 is SGHTA and CDR2 FQGNSA. Spanning cysteine to phenylalanine, the CDR3 consists of 15 amino acids. Only the CDR3 portion is preserved as DNA: 45 bases, with reading frame beginning at the first base. At the junction V is shortened by 2 bases and J by 4 bases; bases outside the gene matches: 4. Outside the CDR3, residues come from the reference TRBV7-2 and TRBJ2-2 proteins, so the full variable domain is: GAGVSQSPSNKVTEKGKDVELRCDPISGHTALYWYRQSLGQGLEFLIYFQGNSAPDKSGLPSDRFSAERTGGSVSTLTIQRTQQEDSAVYLCASSLRSSGTGELFFGEGSRLTVL.